This is a list of T cell receptor beta chains from one sample in a study of T cell responses to AZD1222 COVID-19 vaccine. Sequenced by immunoSEQ multiplex PCR; TCRdb stores in-frame clones only, minus some. This table holds under 140,000 clones, around nine tenths found once. Material: peripheral blood, obtained on day 0 of AZD1222 vaccination. Receptors originate from an adult in good health. Both conserved end residues are part of each CDR3. Fields, in order: D gene, clone size, V gene, J gene, CDR3 DNA, CDR3 protein. A D gene is named only where the DNA matches it firmly. Part of the rows lack a size; the others show once, few, many or a class for expanded clones.

D: TRBD1
size: -
V: TRBV3-1/TRBV3-2
J: TRBJ1-2
DNA: TGTGCCAGCAGCCAAGGCACAGGGGCCTATGGCTACACCTTC
CDR3: CASSQGTGAYGYTF

D: -
size: -
V: TRBV30
J: TRBJ1-2
DNA: TGTGCCTGGATCCTCCAGGGCGCCCCAGATGGCTACACCTTC
CDR3: CAWILQGAPDGYTF

D: -
size: few
V: TRBV7-2
J: TRBJ2-7
DNA: TGTGCCAGCAGCTTAGACGCCGGCTTCTACGAGCAGTACTTC
CDR3: CASSLDAGFYEQYF

D: TRBD1
size: -
V: TRBV20-1
J: TRBJ1-5
DNA: TGCAGTGCTAGTCGACAGGGGGTGAGCAATCAGCCCCAGCATTTT
CDR3: CSASRQGVSNQPQHF

D: -
size: -
V: TRBV9
J: TRBJ1-3
DNA: TGTGCCAGCACCGGCGGAGCTGGAAACACCATATATTTT
CDR3: CASTGGAGNTIYF

D: TRBD1
size: -
V: TRBV28
J: TRBJ1-6
DNA: TGTGCCAGCAGTTTATCCCCGGGACAGGGAAATTCACCCCTCCACTTT
CDR3: CASSLSPGQGNSPLHF

D: TRBD1
size: -
V: TRBV3-1/TRBV3-2
J: TRBJ1-1
DNA: TGTGCCAGCAGCCAAGATTCGTCAGGGGGCAAGACTGAAGCTTTCTTT
CDR3: CASSQDSSGGKTEAFF

D: -
size: few
V: TRBV15
J: TRBJ2-7
DNA: TGTGCCACCAGCCGCCAGACAGTAAGAGGGAACGAGTACGAGCAGTACTTC
CDR3: CATSRQTVRGNEYEQYF

D: TRBD1
size: few
V: TRBV11-3
J: TRBJ2-7
DNA: TGTGCCAGCAGCTTAGGGACAGGGGGCGACTACGAGCAGTACTTC
CDR3: CASSLGTGGDYEQYF

D: TRBD2
size: -
V: TRBV7-3
J: TRBJ2-7
DNA: TGTGCCAGCAGCGCCAGCGGGGGTCCCTCCTACGAGCAGTACTTC
CDR3: CASSASGGPSYEQYF

D: -
size: once
V: TRBV9
J: TRBJ2-1
DNA: TGTGCCAGCAGCGCCCCTGCCGGGGGGCCTAGGAATGAGCAGTTCTTC
CDR3: CASSAPAGGPRNEQFF

D: -
size: -
V: TRBV2
J: TRBJ1-5
DNA: TGTGCCAGCAGCGGGGAGACGGCTCAGCCCCAGCATTTT
CDR3: CASSGETAQPQHF

D: -
size: -
V: TRBV28
J: TRBJ1-3
DNA: TGTGCCAGCAGTTCCTACACAACCAGGACTGGAAACACCATATATTTT
CDR3: CASSSYTTRTGNTIYF

D: -
size: -
V: TRBV7-9
J: TRBJ2-5
DNA: TGTGCCAGCAGCTTTTTGGCAGGGACGGAAGAGACCCAGTACTTC
CDR3: CASSFLAGTEETQYF

D: TRBD1
size: -
V: TRBV7-6
J: TRBJ1-3
DNA: TGTGCCAGCAGCGTATTACAGGGGGCCACGAGGAACACCATATATTTT
CDR3: CASSVLQGATRNTIYF

D: -
size: -
V: TRBV9
J: TRBJ2-3
DNA: TGTGCCAGCAGCGTAGAGGTGGTCCCTAGCACAGATACGCAGTATTTT
CDR3: CASSVEVVPSTDTQYF

D: TRBD2
size: -
V: TRBV3-1/TRBV3-2
J: TRBJ2-2
DNA: TGTGCCAGCAGCCGGGGACTAGCGGGAGGGCCCGGCACCGGGGAGCTGTTTTTT
CDR3: CASSRGLAGGPGTGELFF

D: -
size: -
V: TRBV27
J: TRBJ2-3
DNA: TGTGCCAGTTCCTTACTCGGGGGCACAGATACGCAGTATTTT
CDR3: CASSLLGGTDTQYF

D: -
size: -
V: TRBV28
J: TRBJ1-5
DNA: TGTGCCAGCAGTTTATCTTCGGGGGGCCATCAGCCCCAGCATTTT
CDR3: CASSLSSGGHQPQHF

D: -
size: -
V: TRBV11-2
J: TRBJ1-6
DNA: TGTGCCAGCAGCTTAGTTGGACAGCCATTTAATTCACCCCTCCACTTT
CDR3: CASSLVGQPFNSPLHF

D: -
size: -
V: TRBV19
J: TRBJ1-2
DNA: TGTGCCAGTAGTATAGTGCCGGACCGCCCTCATAATGGCTACACCTTC
CDR3: CASSIVPDRPHNGYTF

D: -
size: -
V: TRBV19
J: TRBJ1-3
DNA: TGTGCCAGTAGTCCCGGCCGGTCTGCGTCTGGAAACACCATATATTTT
CDR3: CASSPGRSASGNTIYF

D: -
size: -
V: TRBV3-1/TRBV3-2
J: TRBJ1-1
DNA: TGTGCCAGCAGCCAAGCGTACAACACTGAAGCTTTCTTT
CDR3: CASSQAYNTEAFF

D: -
size: -
V: TRBV14
J: TRBJ2-7
DNA: TGTGCCAGCAGCCAAGAAGGGGCGGTGAGCTCCTACGAGCAGTACTTC
CDR3: CASSQEGAVSSYEQYF

D: -
size: -
V: TRBV28
J: TRBJ2-7
DNA: TGTGCCAGCAGTTCGTCCCCCGGGGCCAAGGGCTACGAGCAGTACTTC
CDR3: CASSSSPGAKGYEQYF

D: -
size: once
V: TRBV10-2
J: TRBJ1-6
DNA: TGCGCCAGCAGTGTTACCCGGGACGGAGATTCACCCCTCCACTTT
CDR3: CASSVTRDGDSPLHF

D: TRBD1
size: -
V: TRBV5-4
J: TRBJ2-3
DNA: TGTGCCAGCAGCCCCGGGACAGGGCTCTCTCCTAGCACAGATACGCAGTATTTT
CDR3: CASSPGTGLSPSTDTQYF

D: TRBD1
size: -
V: TRBV27
J: TRBJ2-2
DNA: TGTGCCAGCAGTACTGCGGACAGGGCGGGCACCGGGGAGCTGTTTTTT
CDR3: CASSTADRAGTGELFF

D: TRBD2
size: -
V: TRBV7-7
J: TRBJ2-1
DNA: TGTGCTAGCAGCCCTAGCCCCAGCGGGGGGGACAATGAGCAGTTCTTC
CDR3: CASSPSPSGGDNEQFF

D: -
size: -
V: TRBV11-2
J: TRBJ2-3
DNA: TGTGCCAGCAGCCCGACACCGAGCACAGATACGCAGTATTTT
CDR3: CASSPTPSTDTQYF

D: -
size: -
V: TRBV14
J: TRBJ1-6
DNA: TGTGCCAGCAGCCCCTGGGACCTCACGGATTCACCCCTCCACTTT
CDR3: CASSPWDLTDSPLHF

D: -
size: once
V: TRBV10-3
J: TRBJ1-3
DNA: TGTGCCAACAGGGAATTCTCTGGAAACACCATATATTTT
CDR3: CANREFSGNTIYF

D: -
size: -
V: TRBV28
J: TRBJ2-1
DNA: TGTGCCAGCGTAGCGGAGGGGCGGGGATACAATGAGCAGTTCTTC
CDR3: CASVAEGRGYNEQFF

D: -
size: -
V: TRBV5-5
J: TRBJ2-2
DNA: TGTGCCAGCAGCTTCCGGTGGGAGACCGGGGAGCTGTTTTTT
CDR3: CASSFRWETGELFF

D: -
size: -
V: TRBV3-1/TRBV3-2
J: TRBJ1-3
DNA: TGTGCCAGCAGCAATGTTGGAAACACCATATATTTT
CDR3: CASSNVGNTIYF

D: -
size: -
V: TRBV7-2
J: TRBJ1-6
DNA: TGTGCCAGCAGCTTAGTTCCGGAAGGGTCACCCCTCCACTTT
CDR3: CASSLVPEGSPLHF

D: -
size: -
V: TRBV3-1/TRBV3-2
J: TRBJ2-7
DNA: TGTGCCAGCAGCCAAGAACACGTGAATCTCTACGAGCAGTACTTC
CDR3: CASSQEHVNLYEQYF

D: -
size: -
V: TRBV3-1/TRBV3-2
J: TRBJ1-4
DNA: TGTGCCAGCAGCCAAGATGGCGCGGCTAATGAAAAACTGTTTTTT
CDR3: CASSQDGAANEKLFF

D: TRBD2
size: once
V: TRBV12-3/TRBV12-4
J: TRBJ2-7
DNA: TGTGCCAGCTGGGTGGGGGAGGGTGATGAGCAGTACTTC
CDR3: CASWVGEGDEQYF

D: -
size: -
V: TRBV9
J: TRBJ2-7
DNA: TGTGCCAGCAGCGTAGGGGACTCGTCCTACGAGCAGTACTTC
CDR3: CASSVGDSSYEQYF

D: -
size: -
V: TRBV6-5
J: TRBJ1-3
DNA: TGTGCCAGCAAGGGGACAAGTGGAAACACCATATATTTT
CDR3: CASKGTSGNTIYF

D: -
size: -
V: TRBV7-2
J: TRBJ1-5
DNA: TGTGCCAGCAGCTTAACGGGCGGAAATCAGCCCCAGCATTTT
CDR3: CASSLTGGNQPQHF

D: -
size: -
V: TRBV7-9
J: TRBJ2-7
DNA: TGTGCCAGCAGTCCTCCGGGCGAAAACCGGGGCTCCTACGAGCAGTACTTC
CDR3: CASSPPGENRGSYEQYF

D: -
size: -
V: TRBV5-1
J: TRBJ2-2
DNA: TGCGCCAGCAGCCCCTCGGGTGGTACGAACACCGGGGAGCTGTTTTTT
CDR3: CASSPSGGTNTGELFF

D: -
size: -
V: TRBV3-1/TRBV3-2
J: TRBJ2-3
DNA: TGTGCCAGCAGCCGAGGGGCCCAAACAGATACGCAGTATTTT
CDR3: CASSRGAQTDTQYF

D: -
size: -
V: TRBV9
J: TRBJ1-5
DNA: TGTGCCAGCAGCGTAGACGGAGTGGCGCAGCCCCAGCATTTT
CDR3: CASSVDGVAQPQHF

D: TRBD1
size: -
V: TRBV11-2
J: TRBJ2-5
DNA: TGTGCCAGCAGCTTAACTGGGGCAGGGGGTAGGGAGACCCAGTACTTC
CDR3: CASSLTGAGGRETQYF

D: TRBD2
size: once
V: TRBV5-1
J: TRBJ2-7
DNA: TGCGCCAGCAGCTTGGAACTAGCGGGAGTCGGTGAGCAGTACTTC
CDR3: CASSLELAGVGEQYF

D: TRBD1
size: -
V: TRBV19
J: TRBJ1-6
DNA: TGTGCCAGTAGCCGGGACAGCAGCTCCTATAATTCACCCCTCCACTTT
CDR3: CASSRDSSSYNSPLHF

D: TRBD1
size: -
V: TRBV28
J: TRBJ1-6
DNA: TGTGCCAGCAGGGGACAGGGGACTGGGTCACCCCTCCACTTT
CDR3: CASRGQGTGSPLHF

D: -
size: -
V: TRBV15
J: TRBJ2-3
DNA: TGTGCCACCAGCAGAGATGGGAGTAGCACAGATACGCAGTATTTT
CDR3: CATSRDGSSTDTQYF

D: TRBD1
size: few
V: TRBV30
J: TRBJ1-2
DNA: TGTGCCTGGAGAAGGGACAGGGCTTACCTTAACTATGGCTACACCTTC
CDR3: CAWRRDRAYLNYGYTF

D: -
size: once
V: TRBV5-6
J: TRBJ1-2
DNA: TGTGCCAGCAGCTTAAACTATGGCTACACCTTC
CDR3: CASSLNYGYTF